These T cell receptor beta chains were read from a single sample in a study of blood T cells in healthy people across ages. TCRdb redid the calling of the 5' RACE reads with MiXCR, one entry per CDR3 protein. The repertoire holds approximately 2,000,000 distinct CDR3 sequences, with about two fifths as singletons. The sample comprised blood. Receptor source: a human donor in good health. Each CDR3 is given with its conserved first and last residue.

v_call: TRBV4-1
cdr3_aa: CASRVGLAEDTDTQYF

v_call: TRBV29-1
cdr3_aa: CSVPGKDVTYEQYF

v_call: TRBV28
cdr3_aa: CASRETGDYEQYF

v_call: TRBV5-1
cdr3_aa: CASSLGGQFSYEQYF

v_call: TRBV6-6
cdr3_aa: CASPKSEGGNYEQYF

v_call: TRBV20-1
cdr3_aa: CSARLGTTDTQYF

v_call: TRBV20-1
cdr3_aa: CSAPTEYYNEQFF

v_call: TRBV6-1
cdr3_aa: CASILTGRGRGYTF

v_call: TRBV12-3/TRBV12-4
cdr3_aa: CASSVDREGTGELFF

v_call: TRBV24-1
cdr3_aa: CATSPSGGGDTQYF

v_call: TRBV6-5
cdr3_aa: CASSQTGGWTEAFF

v_call: TRBV4-3
cdr3_aa: CASSKGTSGVQETQYF

v_call: TRBV11-2
cdr3_aa: CASSPWLAGYNEQFF

v_call: TRBV9
cdr3_aa: CASSVDLGAREQYF

v_call: TRBV2
cdr3_aa: CASSEVYQEAEQYF

v_call: TRBV9
cdr3_aa: CASSPSGDRVDEQYF

v_call: TRBV18
cdr3_aa: CASSYLGGSSGGRSSYEQYF

v_call: TRBV4-1
cdr3_aa: CASSQPTGRIHEQYF

v_call: TRBV7-7
cdr3_aa: CASSLSLSKAQFF

v_call: TRBV12-3/TRBV12-4
cdr3_aa: CASSFGKDTEAFF

v_call: TRBV20-1
cdr3_aa: CSAREGAGEQFF

v_call: TRBV11-1
cdr3_aa: CASSLERHTAQYF

v_call: TRBV4-1
cdr3_aa: CASRPIGANVLTF

v_call: TRBV10-3
cdr3_aa: CAISDRTNDEQFF

v_call: TRBV29-1
cdr3_aa: CSVSGQASYEQYF

v_call: TRBV12-3/TRBV12-4
cdr3_aa: CASSSGGSFSYEQYF

v_call: TRBV14
cdr3_aa: CASSQDYSVEGYPWEQYF

v_call: TRBV6-1
cdr3_aa: CAINPSSGTGLGEQYF

v_call: TRBV7-8
cdr3_aa: CASSPRTNSPLHF

v_call: TRBV6-1
cdr3_aa: CASKRVWSSSYNSPLHF

v_call: TRBV29-1
cdr3_aa: CSVEEVPGPRETQYF

v_call: TRBV7-2
cdr3_aa: CASSRGTGGPETQYF

v_call: TRBV15
cdr3_aa: CATSRLGMAETSYNEQYF

v_call: TRBV20-1
cdr3_aa: CSARVRLGGINNEQFF

v_call: TRBV12-3/TRBV12-4
cdr3_aa: CASSRGLDEQFF

v_call: TRBV5-1
cdr3_aa: CASSLEGRYSYEQYF

v_call: TRBV6-2/TRBV6-3
cdr3_aa: CASRNGQGSYQPQHF